This TCR beta chain came from a study of human T cells and chemical hapten exposure. Overall study: Patients' scalps got diphenylcyclopropenone weekly throughout the approximately 23-week study. Per-sample TCR yield variation was attributed mainly to small pooled library volume differences.

This clonotype came up many times. Its antigen is unidentified. V was shortened by 4 bases and J by 8 bases, with 17 bases between the two germline ends. CDR1 is SEHNR and CDR2 is FQNEAQ in the germline V gene (reference sequence). The CDR3 runs 15 residues. The study, taken as a whole, reports: There was alopecia in the donors, so their immune response may differ from that of healthy people.

Each CDR3 protein gets one entry after TCRdb re-called the RACE reads with MiXCR. The sample holds about 92,000 distinct CDR3 sequences, 9.6% seen once. The time point is: pre-sensitization, week 0. Treatment indicated: therapeutic diphenylcyclopropenone sensitization with weekly scalp DPC. Ahead of applying each patch test, blood was sampled. The specimen was whole blood, collected in connection with sensitization to the hapten diphenylcyclopropenone (DPC). The TCR comes from a woman between 35 and 50 years old with alopecia areata. Some clones in this sample may be carry-over from other donors' samples. The chain has TRBV7-9 and TRBJ1-4; no reliable D call. CDR3 sequence (DNA): TGTGCCAGCAGCTCGTCGGAGGGCCCGAGGGAAAAACTGTTTTTT. As protein: CASSSSEGPREKLFF.